The clone carrying this T cell receptor (beta chain) was detected many times. Antigen specificity is unknown. In the same sample, other DNA sequences code for this CDR3. TCRdb's table, derived via immunoSEQ multiplex PCR, lists solely in-frame clones and lacks some. The sample holds about 110,000 clones; over 85% are singletons and the top ten take around 3.3%. The ends were cut back, 0 bases at V and 1 base at J, with 4 bases in the middle. The CDR3 runs 13 residues. CDR1 is SGHDT and CDR2 is YYEEEE in the germline V gene. The sample is drawn from a study of T cell responses to AZD1222 COVID-19 vaccine. Study-wide points: A rise in Spike-specific TCR breadth and depth followed two AZD1222 doses. Donors skewed white British and female; clonal diversity was possibly underestimated. Spike was spanned by vaccine-associated CD4 TCRs, which were dominant at 160-218 and 743-854. Repertoire sampling was restricted to post-peak T cell response timepoints.

The TCR sequence derives from an adult in good health. Source: peripheral blood, taken on day 0 of MenACWY control vaccination. The genes are TRBV5-6 and TRBJ1-1; D uncertain. The CDR3 nucleotides read TGTGCCAGCAGCTTGGCCGAGAACACTGAAGCTTTCTTT. It specifies CASSLAENTEAFF. The whole variable domain, remainder taken from reference TRBV5-6 and TRBJ1-1, is DAGVTQSPTHLIKTRGQQVTLRCSPKSGHDTVSWYQQALGQGPQFIFQYYEEEERQRGNFPDRFSGHQFPNYSSELNVNALLLGDSALYLCASSLAENTEAFFGQGTRLTVV.